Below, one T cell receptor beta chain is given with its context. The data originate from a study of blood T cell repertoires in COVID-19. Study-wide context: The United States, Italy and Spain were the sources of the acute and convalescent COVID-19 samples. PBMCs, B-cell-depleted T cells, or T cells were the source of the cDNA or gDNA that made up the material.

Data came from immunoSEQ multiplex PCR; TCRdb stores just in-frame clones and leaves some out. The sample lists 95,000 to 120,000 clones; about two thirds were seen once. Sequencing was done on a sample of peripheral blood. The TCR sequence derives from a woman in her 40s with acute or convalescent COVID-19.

For the CDR3, the DNA is TGTGCCAGCAGCTGGGGGGGCACAACTAATGAAAAACTGTTTTTT. This translates into CASSWGGTTNEKLFF. This chain uses TRBV7-9 with TRBJ1-4; tentative D call: TRBD1 (6 bases). With 4 bases removed from V and 0 bases from J, the gap between germline ends came to 9 bases. The germline V gene has CDR1 SEHNR and CDR2 FQNEAQ (reference sequence). The CDR3 consists of 15 residues.